The 8 T cell receptor beta chains given below trace back to one sample, sequenced in a study of identical twins. TCRdb redid the calling of the 5' RACE reads with MiXCR, one entry per CDR3 protein. Of fewer than 650,000 distinct CDR3 sequences listed, approximately 10% are singletons. Separately, the same data were catalogued under a study of yellow fever vaccine responses in identical twins.

Sequencing used PBMCs. These receptors were obtained from a woman between 18 and 30 years old in good health.

The rearrangement joins TRBV28 to TRBJ2-3, with 10 positions matching TRBD2. The CDR3 sequence is 15 residues long. J gave up 6 bases and V 6 bases, and 9 bases lay outside the gene matches. CDR1 is MDHEN and CDR2 is SYDVKM in the germline V gene. The CDR3 sequence: CASRPGTSVWDTQYF. The CDR3 bases are TGTGCCAGCAGGCCCGGGACTAGCGTTTGGGATACGCAGTATTTT.

This clonotype was observed many times. The chain links TRBV20-1 to TRBJ2-7; D possibly matches TRBD1 or TRBD2 (6 bases each). Germline lookup yields CDR1 DFQATT and CDR2 SNEGSKA (reference sequence). CDR3 length: 13 amino acids. V lost 5 bases and J 2 bases, leaving 13 bases between the germline ends. CDR3 sequence: CSAWGAGTYEQYF. The CDR3 DNA sequence: TGCAGTGCTTGGGGGGCGGGAACCTACGAGCAGTACTTC.

This clonotype was seen repeatedly, ten times or more. The chain joins TRBV6-4 to TRBJ2-1, with unresolved D. The CDR3 totals 13 residues. V was cut by 6 bases and J by 8 bases, with 14 bases left in between. The germline CDR1 and CDR2 sequences are MRHNA and SNTAGT. The CDR3 loop reads CASSATEVDEQFF. CDR3 coding DNA: TGTGCCAGCAGCGCCACAGAGGTCGATGAGCAGTTCTTC.

The chain has TRBV5-8 and TRBJ1-6; tentative D call: TRBD1 (5 bases). Germline assignment: CDR1 SGHTS and CDR2 YDEGEE. Trimming removed 0 bases at V and 7 bases at J, with 11 bases between. The CDR3 spans 15 residues. CDR3 nucleotide sequence: TGTGCCAGCAGCTTGGGACAGCCGGGGAATTCACCCCTCCACTTT. As protein: CASSLGQPGNSPLHF.

The chain has TRBV18 and TRBJ1-2; TRBD1 aligns across 8 bases. Germline values: CDR1 KGHSH, CDR2 LQKENI. The CDR3 consists of 14 residues. With 0 bases clipped from V and 8 bases from J, the junction kept 5 bases outside the gene matches. This CDR3 is CASSPPGPGGGYTF. CDR3 coding DNA: TGTGCCAGCTCACCACCTGGGCCAGGGGGCGGCTACACCTTC. The full variable domain, with the rest looked up from reference TRBV18 and TRBJ1-2, is NAGVMQNPRHLVRRRGQEARLRCSPMKGHSHVYWYRQLPEEGLKFMVYLQKENIIDESGMPKERFSAEFPKEGPSILRIQQVVRGDSAAYFCASSPPGPGGGYTFGSGTRLTVV.

This clonotype was seen only a few times. CDR3 sequence reads: CASSEALTADVTEKLFF. DNA for the CDR3: TGTGCCAGCAGTGAAGCGCTTACGGCCGACGTGACGGAAAAACTGTTTTTT. This rearrangement joins TRBV2 to TRBJ1-4; no definite D call. V lost 0 bases to trimming and J lost 8 bases, with 19 bases between them. Germline CDR1 is SNHLY and CDR2 is FYNNEI. This CDR3 has 17 residues.

V usage is TRBV11-2 and J usage is TRBJ2-4; TRBD1 matches 7 bases. The germline CDR1 and CDR2 sequences are SGHAT and FQNNGV. After removal of 1 base from V and 2 bases from J, the junction contained 8 bases not matched to a gene. The CDR3 extends over 17 amino acids. CDR3: CASSLVPRQGTKNIQYF. The CDR3 bases are TGTGCCAGCAGCTTAGTCCCCCGACAGGGAACCAAAAACATTCAGTACTTC.

This sequence joins TRBV29-1 and TRBJ2-2; D is perhaps TRBD2 (6 bases). V lost 4 bases, J lost 0 bases, and 12 bases lay in between. Per germline, CDR1 SQVTM and CDR2 ANQGSEA. This CDR3 spans 15 amino acids. CDR3 nucleotides: TGCAGCGTTGTATCCGGGGGATCGAACACCGGGGAGCTGTTTTTT. This codes for CSVVSGGSNTGELFF.